The rows below give T cell receptor beta chains drawn from one sample of a study of response to subunit inactivated influenza vaccine. TCRdb re-called the RT-PCR reads with MiXCR, one entry per CDR3 protein. This sample has 150,000 to 200,000 distinct CDR3 sequences, with about a tenth found just once. The specimen was non-naive T cells sorted from PBMCs, collected more than 35 days after vaccination. Receptors were obtained from a man aged 50 to 59 who received an inactivated influenza vaccine. CDR3s leave out the opening cysteine and the closing phenylalanine or tryptophan.

j_gene,v_gene,CDR3aa
TRBJ1-1,TRBV25-1,ASSEYGSATEAF
TRBJ2-5,TRBV9,ASSQGGTTTYQETQY
TRBJ2-5,TRBV7-8,ASSLGSGTFRKETQY
TRBJ2-4,TRBV7-8,ASSLGTTGNIQY
TRBJ2-5,TRBV5-1,ASTPGAGFSQETQY
TRBJ2-7,TRBV5-1,ASSQSDRGEQY
TRBJ2-2,TRBV11-3,ASRRDSNTGELF
TRBJ1-1,TRBV20-1,SAISGGLNTEAF
TRBJ1-5,TRBV30,AWSVQGNQPQH
TRBJ2-7,TRBV6-5,ASSYAGGLEYEQY
TRBJ2-7,TRBV5-1,ASSLRSGGSSTYEQY
TRBJ2-7,TRBV7-9,ASSLAAAAAYEQY
TRBJ2-7,TRBV27,ASRIAPGRGYEQY
TRBJ2-1,TRBV20-1,SAQPLSSSYNEQF
TRBJ1-1,TRBV12-3/TRBV12-4,ASRVIGRGEAF
TRBJ2-7,TRBV11-2,ASSFRLWANYEQY
TRBJ2-1,TRBV7-9,ASSLLAGGPIDEQF
TRBJ1-4,TRBV28,ASSFGGGGNEKLF
TRBJ2-7,TRBV28,ASNYGGTSWGEQY
TRBJ1-4,TRBV3-1,ASSPQHRGEKLF
TRBJ1-1,TRBV11-2,ASSRNKLAF
TRBJ1-2,TRBV10-3,AISRDILFYGYT
TRBJ1-4,TRBV20-1,SAPKSGEKLF
TRBJ2-7,TRBV20-1,SARDSGTGGIEQY
TRBJ1-5,TRBV20-1,SALETGVFGNQPQH
TRBJ2-7,TRBV5-5,ASSLVAGPTGEQY
TRBJ1-3,TRBV27,ASSLSRGSGNTIY
TRBJ1-4,TRBV6-2/TRBV6-3,ASRRGTDEKLF
TRBJ2-3,TRBV30,AWGRGGMADTQY
TRBJ2-5,TRBV7-2,ASSLGGQGQY
TRBJ1-1,TRBV9,ASSVVAVGLKLF
TRBJ2-7,TRBV2,ASRVRLAVNEQY
TRBJ2-5,TRBV5-1,ASSLWGGRETQY
TRBJ2-1,TRBV28,ASSFPGTSGRAYDNEQF
TRBJ2-1,TRBV5-1,ASSSGPSGYNEQF
TRBJ2-1,TRBV24-1,ATSDSGTSFDNEQF
TRBJ2-5,TRBV28,ASRFTGGTREAQY
TRBJ2-5,TRBV7-2,ASSLPGGPQETQY
TRBJ2-3,TRBV5-1,ASSVGTSGSTDTQY
TRBJ2-7,TRBV5-1,ASSLAHSSYEQY
TRBJ2-3,TRBV7-2,ASSLGSLAALNTQY
TRBJ2-3,TRBV20-1,SAQGGLAGGPQY
TRBJ2-7,TRBV28,ASRLDRMAYEQY
TRBJ2-7,TRBV28,ASSFPLLGGEQY
TRBJ1-1,TRBV6-2/TRBV6-3,ASTRPRGAAEAF